The 25 T cell receptor beta chains reported below all come from one sample, sequenced in a study of post-analysis software for immune sequencing data. Prepared libraries of TCR beta cDNA carried unique molecular identifiers. TCRdb called the PCR reads again in MiXCR, with one record for every CDR3 protein. The table includes roughly 180,000 distinct CDR3 sequences, approximately 31% detected once. General study results and limits: With TRBV5-6, TRBV5-1 and TRBV20-1 included, about five TRBV segments were more frequent in patients than in controls.

Their target antigens are unknown. Source material: blood. All receptors derive from a girl under 18 with multiple sclerosis.

This clonotype was seen ten or more times. The rearrangement uses TRBV7-9 and TRBJ2-3; D might be TRBD2 (6 bases). Germline loops: CDR1 SEHNR, CDR2 FQNEAQ (reference sequence). V was shortened by 7 bases and J by 0 bases, with 14 bases between the two germline ends. CDR3 length: 15 residues. The CDR3 DNA sequence: TGTGCCAGCACCCTGGAGGGCCGAAGCACAGATACGCAGTATTTT. This gives the protein CASTLEGRSTDTQYF.

The CDR3: CATWQTQETQYF. The CDR3 coding sequence is TGTGCGACCTGGCAGACCCAAGAGACCCAGTACTTC. This chain joins TRBV12-3 or TRBV12-4 and TRBJ2-5, with unresolved D. This CDR3 region has 12 residues.

The chain recombines TRBV5-1 with TRBJ2-1; 7 nucleotides align to TRBD1. Germline V gene sequence: CDR1 SGHRS, CDR2 YFSETQ. The J segment lost 5 bases and the V segment lost 4 bases, leaving 6 bases of the junction unmatched. The CDR3 totals 14 residues. Here the CDR3 reads CASSVGTADNEQFF. The CDR3 DNA is TGCGCCAGCAGCGTCGGGACAGCTGACAATGAGCAGTTCTTC.

The chain uses TRBV7-2 and TRBJ2-5; TRBD2 is a possible D gene (7 bases). The germline CDR1 and CDR2 sequences are SGHTA and FQGNSA. The germline V and J ends were trimmed by 5 bases and 4 bases, with 14 bases remaining between them. The CDR3 extends over 14 amino acids. The CDR3 here is CASSPQGGRETQYF. In DNA form, the CDR3 reads TGTGCCAGCAGCCCACAGGGAGGGAGAGAGACCCAGTACTTC.

This clonotype was recorded at least ten times. The chain couples TRBV12-3 or TRBV12-4 to TRBJ2-6; tentatively, D is TRBD1 (5 bases). V shed 10 bases and J shed 0 bases, with 10 bases lying between them. The CDR3 has 14 residues. CDR3 DNA: TGTGCCATTGTACAGGTCTCTGGGGCCAACGTCCTGACTTTC. Protein sequence: CAIVQVSGANVLTF.

This clonotype has at least ten counts. The CDR3 loop reads CASSQDRPAGGTILPSYNEQFF. DNA of the CDR3: TGCGCCAGCAGCCAAGATCGTCCGGCGGGAGGCACAATACTGCCCTCCTACAATGAGCAGTTCTTC. J is TRBJ2-1 and V is TRBV4-1; 8 bases are a match to TRBD2. Germline trimming cut 0 bases from V and 0 bases from J; bases unmatched to any gene: 19. Germline-derived CDR1 and CDR2 are MGHRA and YSYEKL. The CDR3 runs 22 residues.

This clonotype was seen many times. The J gene is TRBJ2-5, the V gene TRBV11-1; 7 bases are shared with TRBD2. V lost 11 bases and J lost 1; bases outside the gene matches: 10. The CDR3 has 14 residues. CDR1 SGHAT and CDR2 FQDESV come from the germline V gene (reference sequence). The CDR3 sequence: CAVGGRASQETQYF. For the CDR3, the DNA is TGTGCCGTTGGAGGGAGGGCCTCCCAAGAGACCCAGTACTTC.

The J gene is TRBJ2-7, the V gene TRBV12-3 or TRBV12-4; TRBD1 agrees at 11 bases. This CDR3 spans 17 amino acids. The V segment lost 4 bases and the J segment 2 bases; nucleotides outside the gene matches: 10. The CDR3 DNA reads as TGTGCCAGCAGTTCTCCCGTTCGGGACAGGGGGGCCTACGAGCAGTACTTC. Protein: CASSSPVRDRGAYEQYF.

The table lists this clonotype with a few counts. CDR3 in amino acids: CATSRGSGGNSPLHF. The DNA of the CDR3 is TGTGCCACCTCACGCGGGTCAGGAGGTAATTCACCCCTCCACTTT. V is TRBV27 and J is TRBJ1-6; no clear D gene. The V and J ends lost 10 bases and 6 bases respectively, with 19 bases between them. Germline V gene data show CDR1 as MNHEY and CDR2 as SMNVEV (reference sequence). There are 15 residues in the CDR3.

This clonotype has a count of ten or more. The chain combines TRBV6-2 or TRBV6-3 with TRBJ2-7; TRBD1 agrees at 8 bases. Germline trimming cut 2 bases from V and 2 bases from J; bases unmatched to any gene: 5. CDR3 length equals 15 residues. Per germline, CDR1 MNHEY and CDR2 SVGEGT. The CDR3 loop reads CASSYPTGDAYEQYF. The CDR3 nucleotides are TGTGCCAGCAGTTACCCGACAGGGGACGCCTACGAGCAGTACTTC.

This clonotype was found many times. The gene calls are TRBV5-1 and TRBJ1-2; 7 bases are a match to TRBD1. Germline loops: CDR1 SGHRS, CDR2 YFSETQ. The V and J ends lost 1 base and 5 bases, in that order; junction bases with no gene match: 5. The CDR3 length is 14 residues. CDR3 bases: TGCGCCAGCAGCTTGTCAGGACAGGCTTATGGCTACACCTTC. It encodes CASSLSGQAYGYTF.

With respect to this clonotype: An end of the junction differs from the germline gene, which may be a read error. The V gene is TRBV28, the J gene TRBJ2-7, with D tentatively TRBD1 or TRBD2 (6 bases each). The end of the DNA aligns better with TRBJ2-5, so the J call may be wrong. The CDR3 has 16 residues. Germline V gene data show CDR1 as MDHEN and CDR2 as SYDVKM. CDR3 loop: CARSFLGGEVEETQYF. The CDR3 DNA follows: TGTGCCCGCAGTTTTTTGGGGGGCGAGGTAGAAGAGACCCAGTACTTC.

For this clonotype: This sequence may be a read error, since a much larger clone differs from it by one base. The chain is built from TRBV29-1 and TRBJ2-1, with D possibly matching TRBD1 (6 bases). Per the germline V gene, CDR1 is SQVTM and CDR2 is ANQGSEA. V shed 5 bases and J shed 12 bases, with 20 bases lying between them. The CDR3 covers 13 residues. In DNA, the CDR3 is TGCAGCGTTATACAGGGAGCAGCCGATGGGCAGTTCTTC. This codes for CSVIQGAADGQFF.

The J gene is TRBJ1-2, the V gene TRBV12-3 or TRBV12-4; the D is unclear. Deletions cut 6 bases from V and 4 bases from J, with 15 bases between. The CDR3 is 14 residues long. DNA for the CDR3: TGTGCCAGCAGCGTTGATCGGGTGGGCTATGGCTACACCTTC. Protein product: CASSVDRVGYGYTF.

Notes on this clonotype: Since a much larger clone is just one base distant, this may be a read error. The chain joins TRBV7-9 to TRBJ1-2; TRBD1 is a possible D gene (6 bases). V dropped 4 bases and J dropped 6 bases, with 15 bases sitting between them. Germline V CDR1 and CDR2: SEHNR, FQNEAQ (reference sequence). The CDR3 totals 14 residues. The chain's CDR3 is CASSSSTGRHGYTF. The CDR3 DNA is TGTGCCAGCAGCTCCTCGACAGGCCGCCATGGCTACACCTTC.

Worth noting for this clonotype: Just one base apart from a much larger clone, this may be a read error. The chain employs TRBV28 and TRBJ2-1; TRBD2 might be the D (5 bases). Per the germline V gene, CDR1 is MDHEN and CDR2 is SYDVKM. This CDR3 region has 14 residues. V was pared by 7 bases and J by 13 bases, with 23 bases between. In nucleotides, the CDR3 is TGTGCCAGCAACACACGGGGAATCCAAGAGACCCAGTTCTTC. Its translation: CASNTRGIQETQFF.

The chain recombines TRBV11-3 with TRBJ2-3; 9 nucleotides match TRBD1. The germline CDR1 and CDR2 sequences are SGHNT and YENEEA. V lost 6 bases, J lost 14 bases, and 9 bases stayed unmatched. This CDR3 is 12 amino acids long. CDR3: CASSYAGTGLYF. The CDR3 region has the DNA TGTGCCAGCAGTTACGCCGGGACAGGGCTGTATTTT.

On this clonotype: A much larger clonotype is one base distant, so this may be a read error. The CDR3: CAISFTRGPDEQFF. Written as DNA, the CDR3 is TGTGCCATCAGTTTCACAAGGGGTCCCGATGAGCAGTTCTTC. J is TRBJ2-1 and V is TRBV27, with a tentative D call TRBD1 (5 bases). Germline lookup yields CDR1 MNHEY and CDR2 SMNVEV (reference sequence). The CDR3 spans 14 residues.

This clonotype was seen ten or more times. Here the CDR3 reads CASSLEFLGRDTYEQYF. In DNA form, the CDR3 reads TGTGCCAGCAGCTTGGAGTTCCTGGGCAGGGATACCTACGAGCAGTACTTC. The chain links TRBV5-5 to TRBJ2-7, with D perhaps matching TRBD1 (5 bases). V lost 0 bases and J 2 bases, leaving 18 bases between the germline ends. The CDR3 covers 17 residues. Germline-derived CDR1 and CDR2 are SGHKS and YYEKEE (reference sequence).

As concerns this clonotype: Since a much larger clone is just one base distant, this may be a read error. This chain uses TRBV29-1 with TRBJ2-3, with D tentatively TRBD2 (6 bases). Trimming shortened V by 5 bases and J by 0 bases, and 9 bases separated the two germline ends. This CDR3 comprises 13 residues. Germline CDR1 is SQVTM and CDR2 is ANQGSEA. The CDR3 reads CSVRSGSTDTQYF. The CDR3 DNA is TGCAGCGTTAGAAGCGGGAGCACAGATACGCAGTATTTT.

The table lists this clonotype with a few counts. The CDR3 DNA sequence: TGTGCCAGCGGAGACACGGGACAGGGACGTCAGCCCCAGCATTTT. This gives the protein CASGDTGQGRQPQHF. The chain carries TRBV2 and TRBJ1-5; 9 bases align to TRBD1. The CDR3 runs 15 residues. V lost 8 bases to trimming and J lost 6 bases; unmatched junction nucleotides: 11. The germline V gene encodes CDR1 SNHLY and CDR2 FYNNEI.

This clonotype was counted a few times. The chain couples TRBV20-1 to TRBJ2-5; 7 nucleotides line up with TRBD2. The DNA matches TRBJ2-7 better at its end, which makes the J call doubtful. The CDR3 has 15 residues. Germline CDR1 is DFQATT and CDR2 is SNEGSKA (reference sequence). CDR3 DNA: TGCAGTGCTAGAGATTCGGGGACTAAGGGAGACGAGCAGTACTTC. It specifies CSARDSGTKGDEQYF.

The chain combines TRBV24-1 with TRBJ1-5; TRBD1 matches at 9 bases. CDR3 length: 15 amino acids. The germline CDR1 and CDR2 sequences are KGHDR and SFDVKD. Trimming cost V 7 bases and J 5 bases; bases outside gene matches: 8. The DNA of the CDR3 is TGTGCCACCAGCTCGATACAGGGGGCCGATCAGCCCCAGCATTTT. It specifies CATSSIQGADQPQHF.

Points on this clonotype: Mismatch with germline at one junction end may stem from a read error. This sequence joins TRBV20-1 and TRBJ2-1, with TRBD2 matching over 7 bases. Germline V CDR1 and CDR2: DFQATT, SNEGSKA (reference sequence). The CDR3 is made up of 15 amino acids. The CDR3 DNA sequence: TGCAGTGCTACCCCGAATAGCGGGTACTACAATGAGCGGTTCTTC. This translates into CSATPNSGYYNERFF.

A word on this clonotype: As the CDR3 is not closed by the conserved phenylalanine or tryptophan, this likely results from a read error. V and J are TRBV6-4 and TRBJ1-1; no clear D gene. V was cut by 2 bases and J by 7 bases, with 2 bases left in between. CDR3 size: 10 residues. Germline V gene sequence: CDR1 MRHNA, CDR2 SNTAGT. Here the CDR3 reads CASSDGEAFL. The CDR3 DNA follows: TGTGCCAGCAGTGACGGTGAAGCTTTCTTG.